These T cell receptor beta chains were read from a single sample in a study of blood T cell repertoires in COVID-19. The assay was immunoSEQ multiplex PCR, and TCRdb's table has in-frame clones only and misses some. The data show about 100,000 clones, about 88% seen once. Sequenced material: peripheral blood. The receptors were sampled from a man older than 75 with acute or convalescent COVID-19. CDR3s include the opening cysteine and the closing phenylalanine or tryptophan. Each record gives: CDR3 DNA, CDR3 protein, V gene, J gene, clone size, D gene. The D gene is left open where the match is weak. The size field is filled for only some rows; it gives once, few, many or a size class.

TGTGCCATCAGTGTGGGAGCGGGCGGGGAGCTGTTTTTT	CAISVGAGGELFF	TRBV10-3	TRBJ2-2	.	.
TGTGCCAGCAGCTTAGCTGAGGGAGTCTCCTACGAGCAGTACTTC	CASSLAEGVSYEQYF	TRBV7-8	TRBJ2-7	.	.
TGTGCCAGCTCACCGACTCTGTCCTACGAGCAGTACTTC	CASSPTLSYEQYF	TRBV18	TRBJ2-7	.	.
TGTGCCAGTAGTCGGGACAGCAGGCAAGAGACCCAGTACTTC	CASSRDSRQETQYF	TRBV19	TRBJ2-5	.	TRBD1
TGTGCCAGCAGCGTAGCTGGGACTAACCTCTACGAGCAGTACTTC	CASSVAGTNLYEQYF	TRBV9	TRBJ2-7	.	TRBD2
TGTGCCAGTAGCGCCCGGACAGGGGGCAACACCGGGGAGCTGTTTTTT	CASSARTGGNTGELFF	TRBV19	TRBJ2-2	once	TRBD1
TGTGCCAGCAGCCTTCGACTCAGCGGGAGCCCAATTGGTGAGCAGTTCTTC	CASSLRLSGSPIGEQFF	TRBV11-2	TRBJ2-1	.	TRBD2
TGTGCCACCAGCCGCGAAGGGGGGTCGGGACTAGCGGCCAACCCGGATGAGCAGTTCTTC	CATSREGGSGLAANPDEQFF	TRBV15	TRBJ2-1	.	TRBD2
TGTGCCAGCAGCAAACAGGGGGCAAGCTCCTATAATTCACCCCTCCACTTT	CASSKQGASSYNSPLHF	TRBV21-1	TRBJ1-6	once	.
TGTGCCAGCAGCTTGGCCAGGGATGCGCAGTACTTC	CASSLARDAQYF	TRBV5-8	TRBJ2-7	.	.
TGTGCCAGCAGTGGGACAGGGGTTTATAATTCACCCCTCCACTTT	CASSGTGVYNSPLHF	TRBV7-8	TRBJ1-6	.	TRBD1
TGTGCCAGTAGTATGGACAGGGAGACCCAGTACTTC	CASSMDRETQYF	TRBV19	TRBJ2-5	.	TRBD1
TGTGCCAGCAGCAAAGCGCTTTCGGACCGGGGGGAGACCCAGTACTTC	CASSKALSDRGETQYF	TRBV21-1	TRBJ2-5	.	.
TGTGCCAGTAGTATAGTCAGCGGGAGACGCGCAGATACGCAGTATTTT	CASSIVSGRRADTQYF	TRBV19	TRBJ2-3	.	TRBD2
TGTGCCAGCAGCTTAGAGCTAACAGGGGTGCAGTACTTC	CASSLELTGVQYF	TRBV7-2	TRBJ2-7	.	TRBD1
TGTGCCACCAGCAGTACCTACAATGAGCAGTTCTTC	CATSSTYNEQFF	TRBV24-1	TRBJ2-1	.	.
TGTGCCAGCAACCCGACAGGGATCCCCTACGAGCAGTACTTC	CASNPTGIPYEQYF	TRBV19	TRBJ2-7	.	TRBD1
TGTGCCAGCCCCCATTTCTATGGCTACACCTTC	CASPHFYGYTF	TRBV27	TRBJ1-2	.	.
TGTGCCAGCAGTGATTTCGTCGGGCGGGAGTTGGGCAATGAGCAGTTCTTC	CASSDFVGRELGNEQFF	TRBV6-1	TRBJ2-1	.	TRBD2
TGCGCCAGCAGTGAAGGGGAGGGGCAGTTCTTC	CASSEGEGQFF	TRBV10-2	TRBJ2-1	.	TRBD2
TGTGCCAGCAGTTTACTAGCGGGCGCCGGGGAGCTGTTTTTT	CASSLLAGAGELFF	TRBV28	TRBJ2-2	.	TRBD2
TGTGCCAGCAGTTTTTCGACCGCCGGGATTTCACCCCTCCACTTT	CASSFSTAGISPLHF	TRBV28	TRBJ1-6	.	.
TGTGCCAGCAGCGCCGGGGGTGGCGGTAATGAGCAGTTCTTC	CASSAGGGGNEQFF	TRBV9	TRBJ2-1	.	.
TGTGCCAGCAGACGGACAGGCACAGATACGCAGTATTTT	CASRRTGTDTQYF	TRBV5-6	TRBJ2-3	.	.
TGCGCCAGCAGCCAAGAAGGGAGCACTGAAGCTTTCTTT	CASSQEGSTEAFF	TRBV4-3	TRBJ1-1	.	.
TGCAGCGCCGAGCGGGAGGGCATTGGCGAGCAGTACTTC	CSAEREGIGEQYF	TRBV29-1	TRBJ2-7	.	TRBD2
TGTGCCTGGAGTGTAGCTAGACAGCTCCTCTATGGCTACACCTTC	CAWSVARQLLYGYTF	TRBV30	TRBJ1-2	few	.
TGTGCCAGCAGCGCCACTCGACTAGACACCGGGGAGCTGTTTTTT	CASSATRLDTGELFF	TRBV2	TRBJ2-2	.	.
TGTGCCAGCAGTTCCGGACTAGCACATGCCACAGATACGCAGTATTTT	CASSSGLAHATDTQYF	TRBV2	TRBJ2-3	.	TRBD2